This is a list of T cell receptor beta chains from one sample in a study of blood T cell repertoires in COVID-19. Clones were sequenced by immunoSEQ multiplex PCR, and TCRdb holds only the in-frame ones, with some missing. The sample includes tens of thousands of clones, more than 70% of them seen just once. Sequenced sample: peripheral blood. These receptors were obtained from a man in his sixties with active COVID-19. Both conserved end residues are part of each CDR3.

j_call,v_call,cdr3_aa
TRBJ2-1,TRBV6-5,CASSPDRGRYNEQFF
TRBJ2-3,TRBV2,CASSELGQHTDTQYF
TRBJ1-4,TRBV4-1,CASSQDLKGALNEKLFF
TRBJ2-5,TRBV27,CASSSLAGEVAQYF
TRBJ2-7,TRBV6-5,CASSQTSGRTYEQYF
TRBJ2-7,TRBV9,CASSVRGTGVGYEQYF
TRBJ2-7,TRBV10-3,CASSGTSEYEQYF
TRBJ1-2,TRBV4-1,CASSHASPRGLGYGYTF
TRBJ2-7,TRBV11-1,CASSSSGPYEQYF
TRBJ2-1,TRBV7-2,CASSPGDEQFF
TRBJ2-2,TRBV2,CASSEARVAGELFF
TRBJ2-3,TRBV7-8,CASTPQGTRTDTQYF
TRBJ2-3,TRBV7-2,CASSGLAVTDTQYF
TRBJ2-2,TRBV7-8,CASRGTVTGTANTGELFF
TRBJ2-5,TRBV3-1/TRBV3-2,CASSQVAATPNYF
TRBJ2-7,TRBV13,CASSRRTARAYEQYF
TRBJ1-1,TRBV18,CASSPGQNTEAFF
TRBJ2-7,TRBV2,CASSEALGQVSYEQYF
TRBJ2-6,TRBV27,CASSSVLLALGANVLTF
TRBJ2-3,TRBV20-1,CSASSRSSSTDTQYF
TRBJ2-2,TRBV19,CASSPGYGLAEKTGELFF
TRBJ1-5,TRBV6-6,CASGAAAVQPQHF
TRBJ2-7,TRBV5-1,CASSLGGLGAHEQYF
TRBJ1-5,TRBV29-1,CSVALTDNQPQHF
TRBJ1-2,TRBV7-2,CASSGRGNNYGYTF
TRBJ2-1,TRBV18,CASSSGLAGGKSYNEQFF
TRBJ1-1,TRBV7-2,CASSLSGGNTEAFF
TRBJ2-7,TRBV10-3,CAISEYGGHNEQYF
TRBJ2-1,TRBV11-2,CASSPDGWSGEQFF
TRBJ2-1,TRBV7-9,CASSFRYPSYNEQFF
TRBJ2-1,TRBV5-4,CASSPVREILYNEQFF
TRBJ2-1,TRBV27,CASSLSGLAQNEQFF
TRBJ1-1,TRBV4-2,CASSQVRALNTEAFF
TRBJ2-7,TRBV5-4,CASRAQGTSGFEQYF
TRBJ2-2,TRBV30,CAWHLAGNTGELFF
TRBJ2-5,TRBV6-5,CASSYDRSQETQYF
TRBJ1-1,TRBV12-3/TRBV12-4,CASSPRENTEAFF
TRBJ2-1,TRBV7-2,CASSLASSYNEQFF
TRBJ1-5,TRBV2,CASRGRFHSNQPQHF
TRBJ1-1,TRBV7-3,CASSLRGQPFSMNTEAFF
TRBJ2-5,TRBV7-9,CASSSGLGGETQYF
TRBJ2-1,TRBV6-2/TRBV6-3,CASSYYQRAAQGNEQFF
TRBJ1-5,TRBV27,CASSSSGTGYQPQHF
TRBJ2-3,TRBV7-3,CASSLRGPSSRTDTQYF
TRBJ2-2,TRBV7-9,CASSVPTSGRAGELFF
TRBJ2-1,TRBV28,CASSFSGRINEQFF
TRBJ1-6,TRBV27,CASSLVGTGVYNSPLHF
TRBJ2-3,TRBV6-6,CASSYVLAGADTQYF
TRBJ2-7,TRBV6-1,CASSEQALSYEQYF
TRBJ2-1,TRBV27,CASSTGTSGRGEQFF
TRBJ2-3,TRBV6-1,CASSEQAGGGRADTQYF
TRBJ2-5,TRBV19,CASSITGGQETQYF
TRBJ2-5,TRBV5-4,CASSRSSGRAGETQYF
TRBJ2-3,TRBV25-1,CASSRLGITDTQYF
TRBJ1-1,TRBV29-1,CSVQETWTEAFF
TRBJ2-1,TRBV10-3,CAISASGGSGDEQFF
TRBJ2-3,TRBV7-8,CASSPGLASTDTQYF